These 24 T cell receptor beta chains came from one sample sequenced in a study of cytomegalovirus exposure and HLA in healthy donors. In the PCR, 60 Vbeta and 13 Jbeta primers were used. Produced via immunoSEQ multiplex PCR; TCRdb's table is partial and in-frame only. The sample holds approximately 100,000 clones, 64% seen once. Material for sequencing was PBMCs. The receptors were sampled from a human donor in good health.

The chain is built from TRBV6-1 and TRBJ2-5, with TRBD1 matching over 7 bases. In germline, CDR1 is MNHNS, CDR2 SASEGT. The CDR3 totals 15 residues. V was clipped by 4 bases and J by 5 bases; unmatched bases: 10. The DNA for the CDR3 is TGTGCCAGCAGTGGACAGGGCAAGATCTTGGAGACCCAGTACTTC. Amino acids: CASSGQGKILETQYF.

This clone was observed a handful of times. J is TRBJ1-2 and V is TRBV29-1, with 10 bases matching TRBD1. Germline CDR1 is SQVTM and CDR2 is ANQGSEA. The CDR3 contains 16 residues. V gave up 8 bases and J gave up 7 bases; unmatched junction bases: 19. The CDR3 spells CSTTISGTGVFGGYTF. The CDR3 DNA follows: TGCAGCACCACCATTTCCGGGACAGGGGTATTCGGTGGCTACACCTTC. Supplemented by reference TRBV29-1 and TRBJ1-2, the full variable domain reads SAVISQKPSRDICQRGTSLTIQCQVDSQVTMMFWYRQQPGQSLTLIATANQGSEATYESGFVIDKFPISRPNLTFSTLTVSNMSPEDSSIYLCSTTISGTGVFGGYTFGSGTRLTVV.

The V call is TRBV5-1, the J call TRBJ1-2, with 9 bases aligning to TRBD1. Germline CDR1 reads SGHRS; CDR2 reads YFSETQ. The CDR3 has 13 residues. V shed 4 bases, J shed 6 bases, and the junction held 4 bases outside the gene matches. CDR3 residues: CASSRDRGDGYTF. For the CDR3, the DNA is TGCGCCAGCAGCAGAGACAGGGGGGATGGCTACACCTTC.

J is TRBJ1-1 and V is TRBV21-1; the DNA was not compared with TRBD1, the D call given in the table. TRBV21-1 is a listed pseudogene. CDR3 length: 20 amino acids. The CDR3 here is CASSKTASGQDTRENTEAFF. CDR3 sequence (DNA): TGTGCCAGCAGCAAAACGGCCTCCGGACAGGATACTAGAGAGAACACTGAAGCTTTCTTT.

This chain joins TRBV5-6 and TRBJ2-7; TRBD1 agrees at 9 bases. J gave up 3 bases and V 1 base, and 2 bases lay outside the gene matches. There are 14 residues in the CDR3. Per the germline V gene, CDR1 is SGHDT and CDR2 is YYEEEE. CDR3 residues: CASSLWDRVYEQYF. CDR3 bases: TGTGCCAGCAGCTTGTGGGACAGGGTCTACGAGCAGTACTTC.

This chain connects TRBV18 to TRBJ2-5, with 8 bases aligning to TRBD1. Germline V gives CDR1 KGHSH, CDR2 LQKENI. The CDR3 consists of 13 residues. V gave up 2 bases and J gave up 4 bases; unmatched junction bases: 0. The CDR3 protein is CASSPGQGETQYF. The CDR3 DNA reads as TGTGCCAGCTCACCAGGACAGGGAGAGACCCAGTACTTC.

V is TRBV25-1 and J is TRBJ2-6, with D maybe TRBD1 (5 bases). This CDR3 is built from 16 residues. CDR1 is MGHDK, CDR2 SYGVNS, per germline. Trimming took 7 bases from V and 0 from J, leaving 13 bases between them. CDR3 loop: CASTGHLNSGANVLTF. The CDR3 nucleotides read TGTGCCAGCACAGGACACCTAAACTCTGGGGCCAACGTCCTGACTTTC.

The rearrangement links TRBV4-1 to TRBJ1-5, with a possible D match to TRBD1 (5 bases). The CDR3 is 15 residues long. The germline V gene encodes CDR1 MGHRA and CDR2 YSYEKL. With 4 bases removed from V and 4 bases from J, the gap between germline ends came to 14 bases. The CDR3 coding sequence is TGCGCCAGCAGCCCCGGTAGGGGAGGGAATCAGCCCCAGCATTTT. As protein: CASSPGRGGNQPQHF.

The rearrangement joins TRBV7-2 to TRBJ2-5; 14 nucleotides line up with TRBD2. Germline V gives CDR1 SGHTA, CDR2 FQGNSA. The CDR3 consists of 15 residues. Trimming at V came to 5 bases and at J to 11 bases, leaving 10 bases not matched to a gene. DNA of the CDR3: TGTGCCAGCAGCCCGACTAGCGGGGGGGCCGGGGAGCAGTACTTC. Amino acid sequence: CASSPTSGGAGEQYF.

The gene calls are TRBV9 and TRBJ2-1; 11 bases are shared with TRBD2. The ends lost 4 bases at V and 0 bases at J; junction bases unmatched: 9. The CDR3 contains 18 residues. Germline lookup yields CDR1 SGDLS and CDR2 YYNGEE. This CDR3 reads CASSFIAGGIGSYNEQFF. The DNA for the CDR3 is TGTGCCAGCAGCTTTATAGCGGGGGGGATAGGCTCCTACAATGAGCAGTTCTTC.

This clone showed up just a few times. This chain links TRBV19 with TRBJ1-6; D remains unclear. The V gene's germline CDR1 is LNHDA and CDR2 SQIVND (reference sequence). The CDR3 is 13 residues long. The V end was cut by 5 bases, the J end by 9 bases, with 11 bases between. For the CDR3, the DNA is TGTGCCAGTAGTCTGAATGGGCTTTCACCCCTCCACTTT. Protein product: CASSLNGLSPLHF.

This chain uses TRBV18 with TRBJ1-1; TRBD1 agrees at 12 bases. After removal of 4 bases from V and 7 bases from J, the junction contained 4 bases not matched to a gene. This CDR3 has 14 amino acids. CDR1 is KGHSH, CDR2 LQKENI, per germline. CDR3 in amino acids: CASSRDRGQGEAFF. CDR3 in DNA: TGTGCCAGCTCACGGGACAGGGGGCAAGGTGAAGCTTTCTTT.

This clone was seen a handful of times. The genes are TRBV2 and TRBJ1-5; D gene uncertain. This CDR3 is built from 14 residues. The germline V gene has CDR1 SNHLY and CDR2 FYNNEI. The V end was cut by 4 bases, the J end by 0 bases, with 7 bases between. CDR3 amino acids: CASSGRSSNQPQHF. CDR3 nucleotide sequence: TGTGCCAGCAGTGGACGGAGTAGCAATCAGCCCCAGCATTTT.

In this sample, this clone turned up a few times. The chain employs TRBV29-1 and TRBJ1-1; D unclear. The CDR3 is 10 residues long. The germline V gene encodes CDR1 SQVTM and CDR2 ANQGSEA. Trimming removed 4 bases at V and 4 bases at J, with 4 bases between. The CDR3 bases are TGCAGCGTTGCTAGCACTGAAGCTTTCTTT. Residues: CSVASTEAFF.

The rearrangement joins TRBV19 to TRBJ1-3; a possible D gene is TRBD1 (6 bases). V lost 5 bases, J lost 7 bases, and 12 bases lay in between. This CDR3 is 13 amino acids long. CDR1 is LNHDA, CDR2 SQIVND, per germline (reference sequence). CDR3 DNA: TGTGCCAGTAGTCTACAGGGCGGGAACACCATATATTTT. Protein sequence: CASSLQGGNTIYF.

The V gene is TRBV7-2, the J gene TRBJ1-2, with 12 nucleotides matching TRBD1. The CDR3 totals 15 residues. The germline gives CDR1 SGHTA, CDR2 FQGNSA. The junction had 7 bases not matched to a gene; V was cut back by 4 bases and J by 7 bases. The CDR3: CASSWGQGATSGYTF. Here the CDR3 DNA reads TGTGCCAGCAGCTGGGGACAGGGGGCAACAAGTGGCTACACCTTC.

The genes are TRBV7-9 and TRBJ1-2, with TRBD1 as a possible D gene (6 bases). The CDR3 is 15 residues long. CDR1 is SEHNR and CDR2 is FQNEAQ in the germline V gene (reference sequence). Trimming took off 2 bases at V and 0 bases at J, with 10 bases between the two ends. The DNA for the CDR3 is TGTGCCAGCAGCTTACAGGGGCACGCTAACTATGGCTACACCTTC. It encodes CASSLQGHANYGYTF.

V gene TRBV18 combines with J gene TRBJ1-1, with TRBD1 matching over 10 bases. In germline, CDR1 is KGHSH, CDR2 LQKENI. CDR3 length: 14 residues. Trimming removed 5 bases from V and 3 bases from J; junction bases left unmatched: 3. CDR3: CASSGDRGDTEAFF. The CDR3 nucleotides are TGTGCCAGCTCAGGGGACAGGGGAGACACTGAAGCTTTCTTT.

The chain recombines TRBV9 with TRBJ1-3; 7 nucleotides match TRBD1. J gave up 7 bases and V 4 bases, and 8 bases lay outside the gene matches. This CDR3 has 14 residues. Per the germline V gene, CDR1 is SGDLS and CDR2 is YYNGEE. Here the CDR3 reads CASSQGTEYNTIYF. CDR3 DNA sequence: TGTGCCAGCAGCCAAGGGACAGAGTACAACACCATATATTTT. Supplemented by reference TRBV9 and TRBJ1-3, the full variable domain reads DSGVTQTPKHLITATGQRVTLRCSPRSGDLSVYWYQQSLDQGLQFLIQYYNGEERAKGNILERFSAQQFPDLHSELNLSSLELGDSALYFCASSQGTEYNTIYFGEGSWLTVV.

The chain is built from TRBV2 and TRBJ1-3; D ambiguous. CDR1 is SNHLY, CDR2 FYNNEI, per germline. With 4 bases removed from V and 2 bases from J, the gap between germline ends came to 15 bases. This CDR3 is built from 16 residues. CDR3 region: CASSVRFAGTGNTIYF. CDR3 sequence (DNA): TGTGCCAGCAGTGTGAGGTTCGCGGGGACTGGAAACACCATATATTTT.

V gene TRBV7-3 combines with J gene TRBJ1-3, with D possibly matching TRBD1 (6 bases). The CDR3 contains 17 residues. V was clipped by 5 bases and J by 0 bases, with 17 bases between them. Looked up from germline, CDR1 is SGHTA and CDR2 is FQGTGA. The CDR3 nucleotides read TGTGCCAGCAGCCGATCGGACGGGACATTCTCTGGAAACACCATATATTTT. It yields the protein CASSRSDGTFSGNTIYF.

The chain couples TRBV7-2 to TRBJ1-3, with D unclear. The CDR3 sequence is 15 residues long. Per the germline V gene, CDR1 is SGHTA and CDR2 is FQGNSA. V shed 0 bases and J shed 3 bases, with 9 bases lying between them. The CDR3 DNA reads TGTGCCAGCAGCTTAGCTCCCGGGGTTGGAAACACCATATATTTT. Encoded protein: CASSLAPGVGNTIYF.

This clone has just a few counts. V gene TRBV5-1 combines with J gene TRBJ2-1, with 10 bases aligning to TRBD1. The germline V gene encodes CDR1 SGHRS and CDR2 YFSETQ. With 0 bases clipped from V and 5 bases from J, the junction kept 8 bases outside the gene matches. The CDR3 is made up of 17 amino acids. Here the CDR3 reads CASSLGAGTGAHNEQFF. The DNA of the CDR3 is TGCGCCAGCAGCTTGGGCGCTGGGACAGGGGCGCACAATGAGCAGTTCTTC.

The chain has TRBV5-5 and TRBJ2-1; D might be TRBD2 (5 bases). Germline values: CDR1 SGHKS, CDR2 YYEKEE (reference sequence). The CDR3 length is 14 residues. V lost 4 bases, J lost 4 bases, and 12 bases lay in between. The CDR3 region has the DNA TGTGCCAGCAGCGCGCTGACTAAATACAATGAGCAGTTCTTC. Translated: CASSALTKYNEQFF.